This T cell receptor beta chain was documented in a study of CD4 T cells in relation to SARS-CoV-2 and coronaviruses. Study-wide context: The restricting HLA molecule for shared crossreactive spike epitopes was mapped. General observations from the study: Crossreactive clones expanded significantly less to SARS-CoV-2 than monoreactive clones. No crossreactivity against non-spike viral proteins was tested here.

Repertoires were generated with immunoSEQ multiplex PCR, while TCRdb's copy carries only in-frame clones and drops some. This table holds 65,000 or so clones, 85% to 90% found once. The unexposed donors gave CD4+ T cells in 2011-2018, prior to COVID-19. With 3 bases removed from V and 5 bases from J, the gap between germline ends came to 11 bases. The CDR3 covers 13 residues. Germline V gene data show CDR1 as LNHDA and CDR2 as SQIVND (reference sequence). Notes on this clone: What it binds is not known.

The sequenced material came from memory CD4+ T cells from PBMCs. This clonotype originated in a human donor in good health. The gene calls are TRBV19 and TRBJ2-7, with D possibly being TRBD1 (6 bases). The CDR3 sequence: CASSIEQGNEQYF. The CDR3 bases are TGTGCCAGTAGTATTGAACAGGGAAACGAGCAGTACTTC.